The clone carrying this TCR beta chain was seen a handful of times. The antigen remains undetermined. Each CDR3 protein is one row after TCRdb ran MiXCR on the RACE reads. The data contain about 84,000 distinct CDR3 sequences, more than 10% of them seen just once; the ten biggest clones take up about 3.5%. As to time point: patch test 3, about 24 weeks after DPC sensitization. The treatment denotes: therapeutic diphenylcyclopropenone sensitization with weekly scalp DPC. Germline CDR1 SGHTA, CDR2 FQGNSA. Between the trimmed V and J ends, which lost 5 bases and 5 bases, there was a span of 15 bases. The CDR3 is 14 amino acids. The sample belongs to a study of human T cells and chemical hapten exposure. Overall study context: Patients having alopecia areata, totalis or universalis were mostly female. General study findings and limits: TCRs at a frequency above 1 in 1000 stayed unchanged with DPC sensitization. While controls formed fewer of them, expanded TCRs formed significantly more large CDR3 similarity clusters.

The rearrangement uses TRBV7-2 and TRBJ2-5, with D maybe TRBD2 (5 bases). The sequences come from whole blood, collected in connection with sensitization to the hapten diphenylcyclopropenone (DPC). The receptor was isolated from a woman between 45 and 65 years old with alopecia areata. Some clones in this sample may be carry-over from other donors' samples. The CDR3 here is CASSLDFRQETQYF. The CDR3 coding sequence is TGTGCCAGCAGCCTGGACTTCCGGCAGGAGACCCAGTACTTC.